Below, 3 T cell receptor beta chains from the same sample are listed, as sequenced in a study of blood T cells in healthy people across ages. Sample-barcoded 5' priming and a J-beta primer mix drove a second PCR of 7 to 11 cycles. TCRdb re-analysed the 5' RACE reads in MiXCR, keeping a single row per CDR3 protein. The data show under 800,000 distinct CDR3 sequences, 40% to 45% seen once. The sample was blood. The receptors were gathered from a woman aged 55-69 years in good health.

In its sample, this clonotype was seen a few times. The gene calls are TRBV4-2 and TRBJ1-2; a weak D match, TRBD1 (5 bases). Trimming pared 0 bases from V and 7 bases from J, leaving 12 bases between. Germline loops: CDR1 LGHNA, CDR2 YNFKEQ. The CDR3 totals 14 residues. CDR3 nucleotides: TGTGCCAGCAGCCAAGAAATCAGGGTGGGTGGCTACACCTTC. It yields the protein CASSQEIRVGGYTF.

The CDR3, as DNA: TGTGCCAGCAGTGTCCAGGGCCAACCGACAGATACGCAGTATTTT. It is translated as CASSVQGQPTDTQYF. V gene TRBV6-4 combines with J gene TRBJ2-3, with D maybe TRBD1 (5 bases). V lost 4 bases and J lost 3, with 14 bases in between. The CDR3 has 15 residues. Germline CDR1 MRHNA, CDR2 SNTAGT.

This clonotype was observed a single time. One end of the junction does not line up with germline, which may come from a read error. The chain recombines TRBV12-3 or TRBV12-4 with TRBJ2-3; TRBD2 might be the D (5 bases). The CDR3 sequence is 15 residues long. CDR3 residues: CVSSQPNGNTDTQYF. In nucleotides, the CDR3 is TGTGTCAGCAGTCAGCCTAACGGGAACACAGATACGCAGTATTTT.